Presented here are 17 T cell receptor beta chains from one specimen sequenced in a study of T cells in Graves' hyperthyroidism and ophthalmopathy. From RNA transcripts, TCR beta CDR3 regions were amplified. Researchers ran a first-round RT-PCR on the TCR CDR3 using the HTBI primer set. Via MiXCR, TCRdb re-called the multiplex PCR reads, giving one row per CDR3 protein. The sample includes fewer than 450,000 distinct CDR3 sequences, over 12% of them seen just once. Source material: blood. The receptors were gathered from a man in his fifties or sixties with Graves' ophthalmopathy.

This clonotype was recorded at least ten times. This sequence joins TRBV28 and TRBJ2-7; D is undetermined. The CDR3 consists of 12 residues. V was pared by 6 bases and J by 2 bases, with 8 bases between. Germline V gives CDR1 MDHEN, CDR2 SYDVKM. This chain's CDR3 is CASSPEPYEQYF. The CDR3 DNA reads as TGTGCCAGCAGCCCCGAGCCCTACGAGCAGTACTTC.

This clonotype was counted at least ten times. This chain uses TRBV5-5 with TRBJ2-3; 14 nucleotides agree with TRBD2. Germline trimming cut 0 bases from V and 2 bases from J; bases unmatched to any gene: 8. CDR1 is SGHKS, CDR2 YYEKEE, per germline (reference sequence). The CDR3 is made up of 19 amino acids. This chain's CDR3 is CASSLVPGLAGEYTDTQYF. The CDR3 bases are TGTGCCAGCAGCTTGGTCCCGGGACTAGCGGGGGAGTACACAGATACGCAGTATTTT.

This clonotype was counted at least ten times. The chain joins TRBV10-3 to TRBJ2-2; 7 nucleotides line up with TRBD1. Germline V lookup: CDR1 ENHRY, CDR2 SYGVKD. The CDR3 is 16 amino acids. V gave up 5 bases and J gave up 0 bases; unmatched junction bases: 6. CDR3 nucleotides: TGTGCCATCAGTAGCAGGACAGGTGCGAACACCGGGGAGCTGTTTTTT. The encoded protein is CAISSRTGANTGELFF.

This clonotype was observed many times. J is TRBJ2-7 and V is TRBV11-1; 7 bases are a match to TRBD2. With 2 bases clipped from V and 3 bases from J, the junction kept 7 bases outside the gene matches. This CDR3 has 15 residues. Germline values: CDR1 SGHAT, CDR2 FQDESV (reference sequence). As DNA, the CDR3 is TGTGCCAGCAGCTTACGGAGGGAGGGAATCTACGAGCAGTACTTC. Protein sequence: CASSLRREGIYEQYF.

A word on this clonotype: One base away lies a much larger clone, so this may be a sequencing read error. V usage is TRBV20-1 and J usage is TRBJ2-7; 9 bases are a match to TRBD1. Trimming cost V 8 bases and J 2 bases; bases outside gene matches: 13. CDR1 is DFQATT, CDR2 SNEGSKA, per germline (reference sequence). The length of the CDR3 is 15 residues. CDR3 in amino acids: CSTPKQGALTYEQYF. CDR3 bases: TGCAGTACTCCGAAACAGGGGGCTCTGACCTACGAGCAGTACTTC.

The genes are TRBV24-1 and TRBJ2-1; 11 bases map to TRBD2. The CDR3 has 15 residues. The V gene end was trimmed by 6 bases and the J gene end by 4 bases; junction bases not matched to a gene: 4. CDR1 is KGHDR, CDR2 SFDVKD, per germline. CDR3 sequence reads: CATSPLAGGYNEQFF. Here the CDR3 DNA reads TGTGCCACCAGTCCCCTAGCGGGAGGTTACAATGAGCAGTTCTTC.

This clonotype was observed a handful of times. The V and J genes are TRBV9 and TRBJ2-7; D possibly corresponds to TRBD2 (7 bases). Trimming cost V 5 bases and J 0 bases, with 21 bases left between them. Germline lookup yields CDR1 SGDLS and CDR2 YYNGEE. CDR3 length equals 17 residues. CDR3 nucleotide sequence: TGTGCCAGCAGTGATCCCCTAGGGGGAGGGGGCTCCTACGAGCAGTACTTC. Amino acids: CASSDPLGGGGSYEQYF. Complete variable domain (other parts from reference TRBV9 and TRBJ2-7): DSGVTQTPKHLITATGQRVTLRCSPRSGDLSVYWYQQSLDQGLQFLIQYYNGEERAKGNILERFSAQQFPDLHSELNLSSLELGDSALYFCASSDPLGGGGSYEQYFGPGTRLTVT.

Note on this clonotype: Being one base from a much bigger clone, this may be a read error. V usage is TRBV7-8 and J usage is TRBJ2-5; D is possibly TRBD1 or TRBD2 (6 bases each). CDR1 is SGHVS and CDR2 is FQNEAQ in the germline V gene. The CDR3 covers 12 residues. The CDR3 sequence: CASRRGVETQCF. In DNA form, the CDR3 reads TGTGCCAGCAGAAGGGGGGTAGAGACCCAGTGCTTC.

This clonotype was counted a few times. V is TRBV10-3 and J is TRBJ2-1; 12 positions match TRBD2. The CDR3 sequence is 17 residues long. The germline V gene encodes CDR1 ENHRY and CDR2 SYGVKD. With V trimmed by 6 bases and J by 2 bases, 8 bases remained unmatched. The DNA for the CDR3 is TGTGCCATCAGCCCATGGACTAGCGGGAACACCTACAATGAGCAGTTCTTC. It translates to CAISPWTSGNTYNEQFF.

This clonotype was counted at least ten times. The rearrangement links TRBV12-3 or TRBV12-4 to TRBJ2-2, with D perhaps assigned TRBD1 or TRBD2 (5 bases each). Between the trimmed V and J ends, which lost 5 bases and 4 bases, there was a span of 11 bases. The CDR3 has 14 amino acids. The DNA for the CDR3 is TGTGCCAGCAGTCCGGGACGGCCCACCGGGGAGCTGTTTTTT. Amino acid sequence: CASSPGRPTGELFF.

The chain combines TRBV19 with TRBJ2-7; 7 bases map to TRBD2. The CDR3 loop spans 14 amino acids. Germline-derived CDR1 and CDR2 are LNHDA and SQIVND (reference sequence). Unmatched junction bases numbered 6, after V lost 3 bases and J lost 4 bases. In DNA, the CDR3 is TGTGCCAGTAGTATGGCGGGAGTAAAATACGAGCAGTACTTC. Protein sequence: CASSMAGVKYEQYF. Full variable domain (outside the CDR3, taken from reference TRBV19 and TRBJ2-7): DGGITQSPKYLFRKEGQNVTLSCEQNLNHDAMYWYRQDPGQGLRLIYYSQIVNDFQKGDIAEGYSVSREKKESFPLTVTSAQKNPTAFYLCASSMAGVKYEQYFGPGTRLTVT.

This clonotype showed up just a few times. V and J are TRBV7-2 and TRBJ2-7; TRBD1 matches at 10 bases. V lost 4 bases to trimming and J lost 4 bases; unmatched junction nucleotides: 7. The CDR3 contains 15 residues. Germline-derived CDR1 and CDR2 are SGHTA and FQGNSA. The CDR3: CASSSQTGGSYEQYF. CDR3 sequence (DNA): TGTGCCAGCAGCTCCCAGACAGGGGGCTCTTACGAGCAGTACTTC.

There are many counts of this clonotype. The chain links TRBV18 to TRBJ2-2; D is unclear. Germline assignment: CDR1 KGHSH and CDR2 LQKENI. V shed 3 bases and J shed 1 base, with 6 bases lying between them. The CDR3 length is 14 residues. This CDR3 is CASSPLRNTGELFF. The CDR3 nucleotides read TGTGCCAGCTCACCTCTCAGGAACACCGGGGAGCTGTTTTTT.

This clonotype was counted between two and nine times. The chain uses TRBV6-1 and TRBJ2-7, with 11 nucleotides matching TRBD1. Germline trimming cut 6 bases from V and 6 bases from J; bases unmatched to any gene: 13. Germline assignment: CDR1 MNHNS and CDR2 SASEGT. The CDR3 is 16 amino acids. The CDR3 DNA reads as TGTGCCAGCAGCTTCGATATGGGACAGGGGGTTTTCGAGCAGTACTTC. Translating it yields CASSFDMGQGVFEQYF.

This clonotype was counted ten times or more. The rearrangement joins TRBV13 to TRBJ2-1; D is ambiguous. This CDR3 spans 14 amino acids. The ends were cut back, 7 bases at V and 0 bases at J, with 10 bases in the middle. Germline assignment: CDR1 PRHDT and CDR2 FYEKMQ (reference sequence). CDR3 nucleotides: TGTGCCAGCACCTCAGCAGTCTCCTACAATGAGCAGTTCTTC. Protein: CASTSAVSYNEQFF. The full variable domain, with the rest looked up from reference TRBV13 and TRBJ2-1, is AAGVIQSPRHLIKEKRETATLKCYPIPRHDTVYWYQQGPGQDPQFLISFYEKMQSDKGSIPDRFSAQQFSDYHSELNMSSLELGDSALYFCASTSAVSYNEQFFGPGTRLTVL.

The V gene is TRBV25-1, the J gene TRBJ1-2, with D unclear. V was shortened by 4 bases and J by 5 bases, with 14 bases between the two germline ends. There are 14 residues in the CDR3. Germline values: CDR1 MGHDK, CDR2 SYGVNS. The CDR3 bases are TGTGCCAGCAGTGGGCACACCTCTGGTTATGGCTACACCTTC. Its translation is CASSGHTSGYGYTF.

This clonotype has a count of ten or more. The J gene is TRBJ2-6, the V gene TRBV20-1; weak D call: TRBD1 (5 bases). Looked up from germline, CDR1 is DFQATT and CDR2 is SNEGSKA (reference sequence). This CDR3 contains 16 residues. Between the trimmed V and J ends, which lost 5 bases and 4 bases, there was a span of 18 bases. CDR3 DNA: TGCAGTGCTCCAGCGAGTAGGGGATCCGGGGCCAACGTCCTGACTTTC. Translated: CSAPASRGSGANVLTF.